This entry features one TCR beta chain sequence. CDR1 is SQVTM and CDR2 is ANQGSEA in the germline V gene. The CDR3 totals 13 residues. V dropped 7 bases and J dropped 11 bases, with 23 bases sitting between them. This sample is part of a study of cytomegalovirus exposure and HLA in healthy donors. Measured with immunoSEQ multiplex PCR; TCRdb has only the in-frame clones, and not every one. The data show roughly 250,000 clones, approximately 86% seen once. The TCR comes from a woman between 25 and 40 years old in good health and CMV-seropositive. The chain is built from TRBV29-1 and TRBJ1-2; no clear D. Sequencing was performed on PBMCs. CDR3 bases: TGCAGCGCTCAGAAAAATCGAGGAGAAGGATACACCTTC. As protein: CSAQKNRGEGYTF.